These T cell receptor beta chains were read from a single sample in a study of T cells in localized non-small cell lung cancer. TCRdb's copy holds only in-frame clones and misses some; the assay was immunoSEQ multiplex PCR. The sample holds 25,000 to 35,000 clones; 94% are singletons and the top ten take 0.73%. The sample in question was peripheral blood, obtained before any cancer treatment. The receptors were gathered from a woman aged 40 to 75 with stage I lung adenocarcinoma. The CDR3 runs from the conserved cysteine through the conserved F or W. D genes are given only for firm matches. The size entry is marked missing in some rows and otherwise reads once, few, many or a size class.

CDR3 protein	CDR3 DNA	V gene	J gene	clone size	D gene
CASSVVWGEQFF	TGTGCCAGCAGTGTAGTGTGGGGTGAGCAGTTCTTC	TRBV27	TRBJ2-1	-	-
CASSKTGSHNQPQHF	TGCGCCAGCAGCAAGACAGGGAGCCACAATCAGCCCCAGCATTTT	TRBV5-1	TRBJ1-5	-	TRBD1
CASSPSGMGNEQYF	TGTGCCAGCAGCCCTAGCGGGATGGGCAACGAGCAGTACTTC	TRBV7-3	TRBJ2-7	-	TRBD2
CASSLSTAYNEQFF	TGTGCCAGCAGCTTGTCAACAGCCTACAATGAGCAGTTCTTC	TRBV5-4	TRBJ2-1	-	-
CASNDLAGGPNEQFF	TGTGCCAGCAACGACCTAGCGGGGGGGCCCAATGAGCAGTTCTTC	TRBV9	TRBJ2-1	-	TRBD2
CASSTYRGQHYGYTF	TGTGCCAGCAGTACCTACAGGGGGCAGCACTATGGCTACACCTTC	TRBV28	TRBJ1-2	-	TRBD1
CSVRPGPTYGYTF	TGCAGCGTGCGACCGGGACCTACTTATGGCTACACCTTC	TRBV29-1	TRBJ1-2	-	-
CASSESGTGVPYEQYF	TGCGCCAGCAGTGAGTCAGGGACAGGGGTGCCCTACGAGCAGTACTTC	TRBV10-1	TRBJ2-7	-	TRBD1
CASSSGGASTDTQYF	TGTGCCAGTAGTAGCGGGGGGGCTAGCACAGATACGCAGTATTTT	TRBV19	TRBJ2-3	once	TRBD2
CASTYLPGNEQFF	TGTGCCAGCACTTACCTTCCGGGCAATGAGCAGTTCTTC	TRBV2	TRBJ2-1	-	-
CASRVSGGAADTQYF	TGTGCCAGCAGAGTCAGCGGGGGGGCCGCAGATACGCAGTATTTT	TRBV25-1	TRBJ2-3	-	TRBD2
CASSQEFSGRGNTIYF	TGTGCCAGCAGCCAAGAGTTTTCGGGGAGAGGAAACACCATATATTTT	TRBV14	TRBJ1-3	-	-
CASSQDLSGSYSYNEQFF	TGTGCCAGCAGCCAAGATCTTTCCGGGTCCTACTCCTACAATGAGCAGTTCTTC	TRBV4-2	TRBJ2-1	once	-
CASSPRPGTNPGAFF	TGTGCCAGCTCACCCAGACCAGGGACAAACCCCGGGGCTTTCTTT	TRBV18	TRBJ1-1	-	-
CASSVGLAGAYEQYF	TGCGCCAGCAGCGTGGGACTAGCGGGAGCCTACGAGCAGTACTTC	TRBV5-1	TRBJ2-7	once	TRBD2
CASSLSGTGRTEQFF	TGTGCCAGCAGTTTATCCGGGACAGGTCGTACTGAGCAGTTCTTC	TRBV27	TRBJ2-1	-	TRBD1
CASSERAFF	TGTGCCAGCAGTGAGCGAGCTTTCTTT	TRBV2	TRBJ1-1	-	-
CASSIFLENTGELFF	TGTGCCAGTAGTATCTTCTTGGAGAACACCGGGGAGCTGTTTTTT	TRBV19	TRBJ2-2	-	-
CASSPPDRAYEQYF	TGCGCCAGCAGCCCACCCGACAGAGCCTACGAGCAGTACTTC	TRBV4-1	TRBJ2-7	once	-
CASSQETAGGALYEQFF	TGCGCCAGCAGCCAAGAGACGGCGGGGGGAGCCCTATATGAGCAGTTCTTC	TRBV4-1	TRBJ2-1	-	TRBD2
CASRLTYEQYF	TGTGCCAGCAGACTCACCTACGAGCAGTACTTC	TRBV7-2	TRBJ2-7	-	-
CASRSPGIQPQHF	TGTGCCAGCAGGTCCCCCGGGATTCAGCCCCAGCATTTT	TRBV28	TRBJ1-5	-	-
CASSEFWEGGQPQHF	TGTGCCAGCAGTGAATTCTGGGAGGGGGGTCAGCCCCAGCATTTT	TRBV6-1	TRBJ1-5	-	-
CASSLGSSVQSYEQYF	TGTGCCAGCAGCTTGGGGTCGTCAGTACAGTCCTACGAGCAGTACTTC	TRBV5-4	TRBJ2-7	-	-